This T cell receptor beta chain was captured by sequencing in a study of OX40 agonist ivuxolimab in advanced cancers. Overall study context: Of the patients, three showed partial responses, one with hepatocellular carcinoma and two with cutaneous melanoma. Study-wide points: Clonal expansion among partial responders at 0.1-3.0 mg/kg ranked near the lowest.

Sequencing used immunoSEQ multiplex PCR; TCRdb keeps in-frame clones, though not all of them. This table holds 80,000 or so clones, about 86% found once. The CDR3 is 15 amino acids. The J segment lost 1 base and the V segment lost 5 bases, leaving 8 bases of the junction unmatched. Germline V gene sequence: CDR1 MNHEY, CDR2 SVGAGI. About this clone: Antigen specificity is unknown.

The clonotype originates from an adult with an advanced solid tumor such as melanoma, head and neck, liver or kidney cancer. The chain joins TRBV6-5 to TRBJ2-7, with 7 nucleotides matching TRBD1. The sequencing used CD4+ or CD8+ T cells sorted from blood, collected in a trial of the OX40 agonist ivuxolimab. The CDR3 sequence is CASSRADRSSYEQYF. CDR3 nucleotide sequence: TGTGCCAGCAGTCGGGCGGACAGGTCGTCCTACGAGCAGTACTTC.